The sequence of this T cell receptor (beta chain) was determined in a study of T cell changes during pregnancy in multiple sclerosis. This CDR3 is 18 amino acids long. Trimming removed 3 bases from V and 2 bases from J; junction bases left unmatched: 11. The germline V gene has CDR1 LGHNA and CDR2 YSLEER. The data were produced by immunoSEQ multiplex PCR, yet TCRdb's version contains in-frame clones alone and is incomplete. The sample has tens of thousands of clones, approximately 92% seen once. The chain joins TRBV4-3 to TRBJ2-7, with TRBD2 matching 12 bases. This sample comprised CD4+ T cells from peripheral blood mononuclear cells, obtained in the third trimester of pregnancy. This TCR was sampled from a female donor with multiple sclerosis, enrolled in a pregnancy study. The CDR3 loop is CASSQGTASGGAPYEQYF. CDR3 coding DNA: TGCGCCAGCAGCCAGGGGACGGCTAGCGGGGGGGCCCCCTACGAGCAGTACTTC.